This T cell receptor (beta chain) was sequenced during a study of cytomegalovirus exposure and HLA in healthy donors. The study sampled nominally healthy donors, though unrecorded immune exposures were likely. The V end lost 4 bases, the J end lost 4 bases, and 12 bases lay between the germline ends. The CDR3 has 13 amino acids. Germline V gives CDR1 SGHDT, CDR2 YYEEEE. Primers included in the PCR were 60 Vbeta and 13 Jbeta primers. The protocol was immunoSEQ multiplex PCR, while the TCRdb copy is restricted to in-frame clones and leaves out a portion. The sample consists of 150,000 to 200,000 clones, less than 80% of them appearing once.

The source material was PBMCs. The TCR sequence derives from a man aged 35 to 55 in good health and CMV-seronegative. The chain is built from TRBV5-6 and TRBJ2-7, with D perhaps matching TRBD1 (5 bases). This CDR3 reads CASSVVQGYEQYF. The CDR3 region has the DNA TGTGCCAGCAGCGTCGTTCAGGGTTACGAGCAGTACTTC.